This T cell receptor (beta chain) was identified during a study of CD8 T cells in ankylosing spondylitis. Broader study findings: A TCR beta motif of several highly homologous variants appeared characteristic of ankylosing spondylitis blood.

Germline CDR1 and CDR2: MGHRA and YSYEKL. V shed 1 base and J shed 2 bases, with 8 bases lying between them. The CDR3 totals 14 residues. A single record per CDR3 protein comes from TCRdb applying MiXCR to the 5' RACE reads. The sample contains about 330,000 distinct CDR3 sequences, roughly 8% of which appear only once. Worth noting for this clonotype: What it binds is unknown.

Sequenced input: blood, either unsorted or a sorted T cell fraction (not recorded which). V and J are TRBV4-1 and TRBJ2-5; unclear D gene. The TCR sequence derives from a male donor with ankylosing spondylitis. This CDR3 is CASSQVPGQETQYF. The CDR3 coding sequence is TGCGCCAGCAGCCAAGTACCCGGGCAAGAGACCCAGTACTTC.